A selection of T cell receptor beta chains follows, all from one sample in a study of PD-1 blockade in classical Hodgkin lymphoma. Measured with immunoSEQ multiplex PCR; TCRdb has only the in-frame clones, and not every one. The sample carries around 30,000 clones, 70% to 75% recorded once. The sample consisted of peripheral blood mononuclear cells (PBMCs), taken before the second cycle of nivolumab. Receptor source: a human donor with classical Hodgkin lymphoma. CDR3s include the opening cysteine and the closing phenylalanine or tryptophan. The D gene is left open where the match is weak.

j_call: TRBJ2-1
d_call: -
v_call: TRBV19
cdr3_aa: CASSIRPVSEQFF

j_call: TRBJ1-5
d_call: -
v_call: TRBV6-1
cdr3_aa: CASSDGQHSNQPQHF

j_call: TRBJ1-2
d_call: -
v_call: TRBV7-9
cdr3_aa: CASSLQPDGYTF

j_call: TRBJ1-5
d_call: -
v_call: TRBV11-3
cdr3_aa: CASSQGGGRQPQHF

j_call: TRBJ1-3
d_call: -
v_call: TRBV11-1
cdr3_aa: CASSSGNTIYF

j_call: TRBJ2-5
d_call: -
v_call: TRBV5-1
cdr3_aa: CASSLGRGSQETQYF

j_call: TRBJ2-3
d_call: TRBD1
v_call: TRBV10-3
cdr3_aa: CAIRGQGHSDTQYF

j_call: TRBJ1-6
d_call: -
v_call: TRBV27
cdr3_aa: CARRDGGNSPLHF

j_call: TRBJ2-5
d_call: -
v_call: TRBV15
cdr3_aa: CATTGSQGPGGQETQYF

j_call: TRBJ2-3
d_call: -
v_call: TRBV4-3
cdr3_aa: CASSQDFPDTQYF

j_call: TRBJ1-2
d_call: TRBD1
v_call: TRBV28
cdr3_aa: CASSPWTGGNYGYTF

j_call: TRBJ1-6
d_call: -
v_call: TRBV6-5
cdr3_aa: CAVTAGHPYSPLHF

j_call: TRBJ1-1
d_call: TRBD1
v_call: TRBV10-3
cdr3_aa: CAISGTGTGTEAFF

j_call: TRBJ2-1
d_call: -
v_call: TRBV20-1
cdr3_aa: CSVETGNEQFF

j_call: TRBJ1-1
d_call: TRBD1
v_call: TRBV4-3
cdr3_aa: CASSQGLTGRTEAFF

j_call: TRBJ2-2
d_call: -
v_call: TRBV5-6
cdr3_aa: CASSFGGGFTGELFF

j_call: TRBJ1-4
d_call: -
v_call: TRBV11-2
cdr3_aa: CASSADYGNEKLFF

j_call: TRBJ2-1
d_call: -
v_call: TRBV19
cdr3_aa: CASSIGSPNEQFF

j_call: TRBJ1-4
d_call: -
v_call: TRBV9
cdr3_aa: CASGTFGDEKLFF

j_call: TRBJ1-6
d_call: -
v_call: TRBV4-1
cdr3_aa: CASSQDIDSPLHF

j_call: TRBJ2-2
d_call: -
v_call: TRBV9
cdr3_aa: CASGVTSTNTGELFF

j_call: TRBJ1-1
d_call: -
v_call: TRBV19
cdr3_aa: CASSPLRLDTEAFF

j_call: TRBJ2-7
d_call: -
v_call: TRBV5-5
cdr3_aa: CASSLEQGLDEQYF

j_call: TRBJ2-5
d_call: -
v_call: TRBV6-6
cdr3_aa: CASSYSGQETQYF